This T cell receptor beta chain was sequenced during a study of CD8 T cells in Susac syndrome. TEMRA cells were FACS-enriched, with CD8+ and CD4+ T cells isolated negatively. It was with random hexamers that roughly 0.5 to 1 ug RNA was reverse transcribed. Across 54 Vbeta and 13 Jbeta, TCR beta CDR3 was amplified with immunoSEQ multiplex PCR. TCRdb redid the calling of the immunoSEQ multiplex PCR reads with MiXCR, one entry per CDR3 protein. This sample has under 200,000 distinct CDR3 sequences; around 94% occur once, and the top ten carry 0.11% to 0.15%. Germline V gives CDR1 MNHEY, CDR2 SVGAGI. The CDR3 extends over 14 amino acids. Trimming took 7 bases from V and 4 from J, leaving 14 bases between them.

This sequence originates from a human donor in good health. The genes are TRBV6-5 and TRBJ2-1; a possible D gene is TRBD1 (6 bases). The sample was CD4+ T cells from PBMCs. This chain's CDR3 is CASTRDTNYNEQFF. The CDR3, as DNA: TGTGCCAGCACCCGGGACACTAATTACAATGAGCAGTTCTTC.